Following are 19 T cell receptor beta chains from one sample sequenced in a study of neoadjuvant anti-PD-1 for oral cavity cancer. Time point specified: after neoadjuvant nivolumab, at surgical resection. The data were produced by immunoSEQ multiplex PCR, yet TCRdb's version contains in-frame clones alone and is incomplete. The sample gives about 37,000 clones, about 36% of which show up once; roughly 15% is in the top ten. The material was tumor tissue, obtained after nivolumab (anti-PD-1) treatment. These receptors were taken from a person between 40 and 85 years old with oral cavity squamous cell carcinoma.

This clone was seen many times. This chain uses TRBV21-1 with TRBJ2-3; whether TRBD2, the table's D call, matches the DNA was not checked. TRBV21-1 is a listed pseudogene. This CDR3 region has 19 residues. CDR3 nucleotide sequence: TGTGCCAGCAGCCCCACTTCCGTAGATAGCGGGGGGAGCACAGATACGCAGTATTTT. Protein product: CASSPTSVDSGGSTDTQYF.

The chain has TRBV7-9 and TRBJ1-1, with 7 bases aligning to TRBD1. The V gene's germline CDR1 is SEHNR and CDR2 FQNEAQ (reference sequence). With V trimmed by 5 bases and J by 11 bases, 8 bases remained unmatched. The CDR3 sequence is 12 residues long. CDR3 in amino acids: CASSLGQDRAFF. The CDR3 DNA is TGTGCCAGCAGCCTTGGACAGGATCGGGCTTTCTTT.

The chain has TRBV5-5 and TRBJ1-5; 7 bases align to TRBD1. V lost 4 bases and J lost 7; bases outside the gene matches: 5. There are 13 residues in the CDR3. Germline V lookup: CDR1 SGHKS, CDR2 YYEKEE (reference sequence). The CDR3 DNA follows: TGTGCCAGCAGCACGCAGGGGGGCCAGCCCCAGCATTTT. It specifies CASSTQGGQPQHF.

This clone was seen a handful of times. The V gene is TRBV11-2, the J gene TRBJ2-3, with D possibly matching TRBD2 (5 bases). The CDR3 runs 14 residues. CDR1 SGHAT and CDR2 FQNNGV come from the germline V gene. V was clipped by 6 bases and J by 6 bases, with 16 bases between them. CDR3 nucleotides: TGTGCCAGCAGGTCCGGTTGGGGAGCCGATACGCAGTATTTT. Amino acids: CASRSGWGADTQYF. The whole variable domain, remainder taken from reference TRBV11-2 and TRBJ2-3, is EAGVAQSPRYKIIEKRQSVAFWCNPISGHATLYWYQQILGQGPKLLIQFQNNGVVDDSQLPKDRFSAERLKGVDSTLKIQPAKLEDSAVYLCASRSGWGADTQYFGPGTRLTVL.

This chain connects TRBV6-5 to TRBJ2-5; 8 bases match TRBD2. The CDR3 is made up of 15 amino acids. CDR1 and CDR2 from the germline V gene are MNHEY and SVGAGI. V shed 5 bases, J shed 3 bases, and the junction held 8 bases outside the gene matches. The CDR3 nucleotides are TGTGCCAGCAGTACCCTCGCGGGGGGAGAAGAGACCCAGTACTTC. It specifies CASSTLAGGEETQYF.

This clone was seen many times. V is TRBV5-8 and J is TRBJ1-1, with D unclear. The CDR3 contains 14 residues. Germline CDR1 reads SGHTS; CDR2 reads YDEGEE. V was clipped by 1 base and J by 0 bases, with 7 bases between them. This CDR3 is CASSLSAMNTEAFF. The CDR3 nucleotides read TGTGCCAGCAGCTTGTCGGCCATGAACACTGAAGCTTTCTTT.

Only one count was recorded for this clone. The V gene is TRBV7-3, the J gene TRBJ1-1, with a possible D match to TRBD1 (6 bases). V gave up 7 bases and J gave up 4 bases, with 13 bases separating them. The V gene's germline CDR1 is SGHTA and CDR2 FQGTGA. This CDR3 has 13 amino acids. Here the CDR3 reads CASTPGHLTEAFF. In DNA form, the CDR3 reads TGTGCCAGCACCCCGGGACACCTCACTGAAGCTTTCTTT.

The chain has TRBV7-6 and TRBJ2-2, with a weak D call TRBD1 (5 bases). Germline CDR1 reads SGHVS; CDR2 reads FNYEAQ. The ends were cut back, 3 bases at V and 5 bases at J, with 13 bases in the middle. This CDR3 contains 15 residues. Here the CDR3 reads CASSFTLSGTGELFF. The CDR3 region has the DNA TGTGCCAGCAGCTTTACATTATCAGGGACCGGGGAGCTGTTTTTT.

This clone was detected ten times or more. V gene TRBV19 combines with J gene TRBJ1-5; D possibly corresponds to TRBD1 (6 bases). The germline CDR1 and CDR2 sequences are LNHDA and SQIVND (reference sequence). V was trimmed by 3 bases and J by 7 bases, leaving 22 bases between them. The CDR3 is 17 amino acids. The CDR3 reads CASSITGLGVRSQPQHF. CDR3 in DNA: TGTGCCAGTAGTATCACAGGGCTGGGTGTGCGAAGCCAGCCCCAGCATTTT.

V is TRBV4-1 and J is TRBJ2-1, with D perhaps matching TRBD2 (6 bases). CDR1 MGHRA and CDR2 YSYEKL come from the germline V gene. The V and J ends lost 7 bases and 7 bases respectively, with 11 bases between them. The CDR3 sequence is 12 residues long. This CDR3 reads CASKGTGNEQFF. In nucleotides, the CDR3 is TGCGCCAGCAAAGGGACTGGGAATGAGCAGTTCTTC.

J is TRBJ2-3 and V is TRBV9; the match to TRBD2 covers 7 bases. CDR1 SGDLS and CDR2 YYNGEE come from the germline V gene. V shed 0 bases and J 6 bases; nucleotides not matched to a gene: 10. CDR3 size: 16 residues. Written as DNA, the CDR3 is TGTGCCAGCAGCGTAGCCTTCGGACTAGTCGTCGATACGCAGTATTTT. Encoded protein: CASSVAFGLVVDTQYF.

The rearrangement joins TRBV7-9 to TRBJ1-4; D remains ambiguous. CDR3 length: 13 amino acids. Germline loops: CDR1 SEHNR, CDR2 FQNEAQ (reference sequence). Trimming took off 1 base at V and 7 bases at J, with 7 bases between the two ends. CDR3 nucleotide sequence: TGTGCCAGCAGCTTAGGAGCTTTTGAAAAACTGTTTTTT. Its protein product is CASSLGAFEKLFF. Variable domain in full (rest from reference TRBV7-9 and TRBJ1-4): DTGVSQNPRHKITKRGQNVTFRCDPISEHNRLYWYRQTLGQGPEFLTYFQNEAQLEKSRLLSDRFSAERPKGSFSTLEIQRTEQGDSAMYLCASSLGAFEKLFFGSGTQLSVL.

The V gene is TRBV4-2, the J gene TRBJ1-5; tentative D call: TRBD1 (5 bases). Per germline, CDR1 LGHNA and CDR2 YNFKEQ. V shed 0 bases and J shed 8 bases, with 17 bases lying between them. The CDR3 is made up of 16 amino acids. CDR3 sequence reads: CASSQDGSDRGEPQHF. CDR3 coding DNA: TGTGCCAGCAGCCAAGATGGGTCTGACCGGGGGGAGCCCCAGCATTTT.

The sample holds a few counts of this clone. This rearrangement joins TRBV30 to TRBJ1-3; D is unresolved. Germline lookup yields CDR1 GTSNPN and CDR2 SVGIG (reference sequence). Between the trimmed V and J ends, which lost 4 bases and 2 bases, there was a span of 12 bases. The CDR3 covers 14 residues. The CDR3: CAWIYSGAGNTIYF. CDR3 bases: TGTGCCTGGATTTACTCAGGTGCTGGAAACACCATATATTTT.

This clone was recorded once. The rearrangement joins TRBV7-8 to TRBJ2-7, with D perhaps matching TRBD1 (6 bases). V was shortened by 4 bases and J by 0 bases, with 16 bases between the two germline ends. The CDR3 loop spans 16 amino acids. The germline gives CDR1 SGHVS, CDR2 FQNEAQ. CDR3 nucleotide sequence: TGTGCCAGCAGCTATACTCGGGCAGGGGCCTCCTACGAGCAGTACTTC. As protein: CASSYTRAGASYEQYF.

This clone was observed at least ten times. The V and J genes are TRBV6-4 and TRBJ2-6; D possibly corresponds to TRBD2 (6 bases). Germline CDR1 MRHNA, CDR2 SNTAGT. This CDR3 comprises 18 residues. The germline V and J ends were trimmed by 0 bases and 3 bases, with 15 bases remaining between them. CDR3 loop: CASSDSKGGAFGANVLTF. The DNA of the CDR3 is TGTGCCAGCAGTGACTCGAAAGGCGGGGCTTTTGGGGCCAACGTCCTGACTTTC.

This clone was observed once. The chain uses TRBV4-1 and TRBJ2-2; 7 bases are shared with TRBD2. The germline CDR1 and CDR2 sequences are MGHRA and YSYEKL. The CDR3 runs to 16 residues. After removal of 1 base from V and 5 bases from J, the junction contained 7 bases not matched to a gene. The CDR3 DNA reads TGCGCCAGCAGCCAAGCGGGAGGACTGAAAACCGGGGAGCTGTTTTTT. It encodes CASSQAGGLKTGELFF.

The chain carries TRBV4-1 and TRBJ1-2; tentatively, D is TRBD1 (5 bases). V was shortened by 0 bases and J by 4 bases, with 18 bases between the two germline ends. Germline assignment: CDR1 MGHRA and CDR2 YSYEKL. The CDR3 runs 17 residues. The DNA for the CDR3 is TGCGCCAGCAGCCAAGATCGGGGGACTCTAGCTACCTATGGCTACACCTTC. Amino acid sequence: CASSQDRGTLATYGYTF.

The chain uses TRBV29-1 and TRBJ1-2; D unresolved. CDR1 and CDR2 from the germline V gene are SQVTM and ANQGSEA. The CDR3 is 10 residues long. The chain's CDR3 is CSFLEGGYTF. The CDR3 coding sequence is TGCAGTTTTTTAGAGGGCGGCTACACCTTC.